This T cell receptor beta chain appears in the sequencing data of a study of T cells after yellow fever vaccination. The V and J ends lost 3 bases and 5 bases, in that order; junction bases with no gene match: 10. CDR3 length equals 16 residues. CDR1 is KGHSH and CDR2 is LQKENI in the germline V gene. This clonotype was recorded a few times. TCRdb passed the 5' RACE reads through MiXCR, listing each CDR3 protein once. The sample contains roughly 250,000 distinct CDR3 sequences, around 13% of which appear only once. This clonotype originated in a man aged 25-40 years who received the YFV17D yellow fever vaccine. The material was CD4+ T cells sorted from PBMCs, obtained 45 days after the yellow fever booster vaccination. This chain connects TRBV18 to TRBJ2-7; 10 bases are shared with TRBD2. The CDR3 protein is CASSPQSSGSPDEQYF. The CDR3 nucleotides read TGTGCCAGCTCACCTCAGTCTAGCGGGAGTCCTGACGAGCAGTACTTC.